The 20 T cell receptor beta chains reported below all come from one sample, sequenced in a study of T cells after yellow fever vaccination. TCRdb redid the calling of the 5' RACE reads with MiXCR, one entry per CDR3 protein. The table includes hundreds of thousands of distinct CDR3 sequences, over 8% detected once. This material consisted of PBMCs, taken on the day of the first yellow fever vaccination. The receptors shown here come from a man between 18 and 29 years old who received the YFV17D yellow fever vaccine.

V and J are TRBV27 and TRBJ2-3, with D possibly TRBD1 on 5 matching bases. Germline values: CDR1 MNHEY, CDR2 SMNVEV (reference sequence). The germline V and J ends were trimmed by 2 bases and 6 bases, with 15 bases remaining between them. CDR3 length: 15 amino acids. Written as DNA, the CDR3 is TGTGCCAGCAGTTTAAGGGGTGGTTATGGGGATACGCAGTATTTT. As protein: CASSLRGGYGDTQYF.

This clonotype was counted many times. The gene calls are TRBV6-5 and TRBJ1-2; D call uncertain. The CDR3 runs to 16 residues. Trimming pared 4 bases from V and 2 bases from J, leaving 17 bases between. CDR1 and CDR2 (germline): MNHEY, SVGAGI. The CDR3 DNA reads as TGTGCCAGCAGTTTAATAGGTGAAGGGCGGAACTATGGCTACACCTTC. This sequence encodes CASSLIGEGRNYGYTF.

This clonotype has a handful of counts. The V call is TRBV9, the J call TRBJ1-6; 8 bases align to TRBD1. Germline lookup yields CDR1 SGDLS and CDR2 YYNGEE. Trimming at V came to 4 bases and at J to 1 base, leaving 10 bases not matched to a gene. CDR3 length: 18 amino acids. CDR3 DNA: TGTGCCAGCAGCTCCGGACAGGGTGGGGTGTCCTATAATTCACCCCTCCACTTT. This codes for CASSSGQGGVSYNSPLHF. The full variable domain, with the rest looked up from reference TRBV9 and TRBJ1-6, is DSGVTQTPKHLITATGQRVTLRCSPRSGDLSVYWYQQSLDQGLQFLIQYYNGEERAKGNILERFSAQQFPDLHSELNLSSLELGDSALYFCASSSGQGGVSYNSPLHFGNGTRLTVT.

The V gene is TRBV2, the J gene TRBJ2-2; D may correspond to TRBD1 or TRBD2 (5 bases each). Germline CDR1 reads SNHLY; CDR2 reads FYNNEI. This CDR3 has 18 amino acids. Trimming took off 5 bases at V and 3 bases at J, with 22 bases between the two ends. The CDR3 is CASSIPGLARGDTGELFF. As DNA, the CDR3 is TGTGCCAGCAGTATACCGGGCTTAGCGAGGGGCGACACCGGGGAGCTGTTTTTT. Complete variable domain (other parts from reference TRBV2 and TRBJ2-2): EPEVTQTPSHQVTQMGQEVILRCVPISNHLYFYWYRQILGQKVEFLVSFYNNEISEKSEIFDDQFSVERPDGSNFTLKIRSTKLEDSAMYFCASSIPGLARGDTGELFFGEGSRLTVL.

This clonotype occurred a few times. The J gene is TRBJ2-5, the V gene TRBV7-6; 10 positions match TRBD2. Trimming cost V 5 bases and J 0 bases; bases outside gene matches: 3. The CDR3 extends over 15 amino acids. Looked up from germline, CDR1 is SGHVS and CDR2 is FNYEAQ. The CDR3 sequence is CASSRTSGYQETQYF. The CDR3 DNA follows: TGTGCCAGCAGCCGGACTAGCGGCTACCAAGAGACCCAGTACTTC.

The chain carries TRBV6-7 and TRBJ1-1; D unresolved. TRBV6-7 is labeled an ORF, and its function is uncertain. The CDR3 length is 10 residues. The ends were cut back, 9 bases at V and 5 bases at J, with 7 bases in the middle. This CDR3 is CARGVTEAFF. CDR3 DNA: TGTGCCAGAGGTGTGACTGAAGCTTTCTTT.

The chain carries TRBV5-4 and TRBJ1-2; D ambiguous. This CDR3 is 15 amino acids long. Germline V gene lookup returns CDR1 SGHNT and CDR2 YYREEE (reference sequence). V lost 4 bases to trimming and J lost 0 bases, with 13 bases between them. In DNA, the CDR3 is TGTGCCAGCAGCGGAGACACCATATCTAACTATGGCTACACCTTC. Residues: CASSGDTISNYGYTF.

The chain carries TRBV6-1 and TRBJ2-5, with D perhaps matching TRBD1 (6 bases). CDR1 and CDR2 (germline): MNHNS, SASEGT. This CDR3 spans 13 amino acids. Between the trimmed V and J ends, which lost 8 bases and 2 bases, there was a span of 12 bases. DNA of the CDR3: TGTGCCAGCCGGGTTGGACAGCAAGAGACCCAGTACTTC. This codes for CASRVGQQETQYF.

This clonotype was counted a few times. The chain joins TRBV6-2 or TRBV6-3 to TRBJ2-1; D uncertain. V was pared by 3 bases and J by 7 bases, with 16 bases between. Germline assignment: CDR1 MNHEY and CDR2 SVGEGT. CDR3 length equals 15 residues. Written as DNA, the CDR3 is TGTGCCAGCAGTTATGGGTTCTCGGCGAGGAATGAGCAGTTCTTC. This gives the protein CASSYGFSARNEQFF.

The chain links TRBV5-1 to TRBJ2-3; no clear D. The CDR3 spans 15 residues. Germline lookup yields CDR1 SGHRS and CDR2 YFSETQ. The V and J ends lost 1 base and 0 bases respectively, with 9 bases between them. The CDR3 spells CASSLLQSSTDTQYF. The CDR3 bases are TGCGCCAGCAGCTTGTTACAGTCAAGCACAGATACGCAGTATTTT. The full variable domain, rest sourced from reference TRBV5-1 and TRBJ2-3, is KAGVTQTPRYLIKTRGQQVTLSCSPISGHRSVSWYQQTPGQGLQFLFEYFSETQRNKGNFPGRFSGRQFSNSRSEMNVSTLELGDSALYLCASSLLQSSTDTQYFGPGTRLTVL.

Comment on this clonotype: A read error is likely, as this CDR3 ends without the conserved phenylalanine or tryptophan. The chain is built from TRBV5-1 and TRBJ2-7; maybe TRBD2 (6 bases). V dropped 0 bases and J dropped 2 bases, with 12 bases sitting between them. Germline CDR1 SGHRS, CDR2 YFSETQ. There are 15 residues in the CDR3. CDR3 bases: TGCGCCAGCAGCTTGGAAGGGACTGCCGCCTACGAGCAGTACGCC. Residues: CASSLEGTAAYEQYA.

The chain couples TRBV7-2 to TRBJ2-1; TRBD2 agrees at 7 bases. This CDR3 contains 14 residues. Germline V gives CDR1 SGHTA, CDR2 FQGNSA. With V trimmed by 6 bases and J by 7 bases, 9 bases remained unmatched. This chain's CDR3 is CASSSAGDINEQFF. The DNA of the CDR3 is TGTGCCAGCAGTTCTGCGGGGGATATAAATGAGCAGTTCTTC.

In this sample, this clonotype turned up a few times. The CDR3 bases are TGCAGCATCAACAGGGACTATGGCTACACCTTC. This translates into CSINRDYGYTF. The chain has TRBV29-1 and TRBJ1-2; TRBD1 might be the D (6 bases). This CDR3 has 11 residues. Looked up from germline, CDR1 is SQVTM and CDR2 is ANQGSEA. Trimming shortened V by 8 bases and J by 3 bases, and 10 bases separated the two germline ends.

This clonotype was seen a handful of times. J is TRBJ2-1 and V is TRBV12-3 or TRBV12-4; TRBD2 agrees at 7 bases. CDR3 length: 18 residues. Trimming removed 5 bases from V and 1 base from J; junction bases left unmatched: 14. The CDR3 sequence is CASSGIGEGHLSYNEQFF. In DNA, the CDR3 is TGTGCCAGCAGTGGGATTGGGGAGGGTCACTTATCCTACAATGAGCAGTTCTTC.

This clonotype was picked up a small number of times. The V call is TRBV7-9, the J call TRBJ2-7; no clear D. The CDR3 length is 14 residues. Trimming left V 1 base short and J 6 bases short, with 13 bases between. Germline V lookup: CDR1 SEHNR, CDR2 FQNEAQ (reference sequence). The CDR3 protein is CASSLDLVSPEQYF. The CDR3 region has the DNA TGTGCCAGCAGCTTAGATCTGGTCTCACCCGAGCAGTACTTC.

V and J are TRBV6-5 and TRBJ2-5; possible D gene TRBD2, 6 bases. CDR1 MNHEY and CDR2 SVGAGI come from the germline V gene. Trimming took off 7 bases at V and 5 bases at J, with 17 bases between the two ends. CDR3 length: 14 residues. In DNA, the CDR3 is TGTGCCAGCACTTCGGGGGAGCTCGGGGAGACCCAGTACTTC. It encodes CASTSGELGETQYF.

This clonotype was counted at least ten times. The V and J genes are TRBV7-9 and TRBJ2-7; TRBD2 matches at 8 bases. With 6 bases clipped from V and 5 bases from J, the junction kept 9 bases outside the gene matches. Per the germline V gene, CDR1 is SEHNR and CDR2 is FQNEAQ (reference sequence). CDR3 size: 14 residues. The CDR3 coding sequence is TGTGCCAGCAGTCCGGCGGGGGGCTCACACGAGCAGTACTTC. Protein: CASSPAGGSHEQYF.

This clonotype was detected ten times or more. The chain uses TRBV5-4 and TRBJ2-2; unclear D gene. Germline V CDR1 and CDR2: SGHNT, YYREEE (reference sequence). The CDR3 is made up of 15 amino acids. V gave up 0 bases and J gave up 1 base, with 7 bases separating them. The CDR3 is CASSLGVGNTGELFF. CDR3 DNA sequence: TGTGCCAGCAGCTTGGGAGTAGGGAACACCGGGGAGCTGTTTTTT.

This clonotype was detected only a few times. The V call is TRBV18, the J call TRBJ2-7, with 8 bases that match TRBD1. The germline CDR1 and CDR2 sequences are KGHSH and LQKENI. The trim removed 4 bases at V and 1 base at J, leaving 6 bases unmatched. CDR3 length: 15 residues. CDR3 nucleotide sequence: TGTGCCAGCTCACAAACTCGGACAGGGTCCTACGAGCAGTACTTC. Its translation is CASSQTRTGSYEQYF.

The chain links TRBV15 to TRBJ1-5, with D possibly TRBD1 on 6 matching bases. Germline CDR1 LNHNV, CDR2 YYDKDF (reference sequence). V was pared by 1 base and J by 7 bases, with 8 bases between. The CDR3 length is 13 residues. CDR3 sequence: CATSRVGGQPQHF. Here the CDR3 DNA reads TGTGCCACCAGCAGAGTCGGGGGCCAGCCCCAGCATTTT. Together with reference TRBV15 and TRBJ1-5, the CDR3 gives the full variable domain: DAMVIQNPRYQVTQFGKPVTLSCSQTLNHNVMYWYQQKSSQAPKLLFHYYDKDFNNEADTPDNFQSRRPNTSFCFLDIRSPGLGDTAMYLCATSRVGGQPQHFGDGTRLSIL.